The next 22 T cell receptor beta chains were all read from a single sample in a study of regulatory T cells in long-lasting Graves disease. Arm-PCR of CDR3 regions and iRepertoire HTBI primers were the basis on which TCR beta libraries were built. TCRdb used MiXCR to reprocess the multiplex PCR reads, holding one entry per CDR3 protein. The sample carries some 450,000 distinct CDR3 sequences, 20% to 30% recorded once. Time point described: persistent/refractory GD, antithyroid drugs over 5 years with positive TRAb. PBMC-extracted RNA yielded the TCR library. The specimen was peripheral blood mononuclear cells (PBMCs), collected when the disease was refractory, from a patient treated with antithyroid drugs. These receptors all come from a female donor with Graves disease.

There are many counts of this clonotype. J is TRBJ1-2 and V is TRBV28; the match to TRBD1 covers 9 bases. Losses at the gene ends were 11 bases for V and 6 bases for J; bases not matched to a gene: 10. Germline loops: CDR1 MDHEN, CDR2 SYDVKM. This CDR3 comprises 13 residues. CDR3 coding DNA: TGTGCCGCCGTCGGGGGACAGGGAGATGGCTACACCTTC. It translates to CAAVGGQGDGYTF.

In this sample, this clonotype turned up many times. V gene TRBV2 combines with J gene TRBJ1-4, with 9 bases identical to TRBD1. The trim removed 7 bases at V and 8 bases at J, leaving 11 bases unmatched. This CDR3 has 15 amino acids. The germline V gene has CDR1 SNHLY and CDR2 FYNNEI. CDR3 region: CASNQQGAIGEKLFF. Here the CDR3 DNA reads TGTGCCAGCAACCAACAGGGGGCTATTGGGGAAAAACTGTTTTTT.

This clonotype came up many times. V usage is TRBV27 and J usage is TRBJ1-1; D is unresolved. Trimming cost V 8 bases and J 1 base, with 11 bases left between them. The CDR3 is 13 amino acids. Per the germline V gene, CDR1 is MNHEY and CDR2 is SMNVEV (reference sequence). The CDR3: CASGGFGNTEAFF. Written as DNA, the CDR3 is TGTGCCAGCGGCGGGTTCGGGAACACTGAAGCTTTCTTT.

Notes on this clonotype: A read error is likely here: a far larger clone is one base away. The rearrangement uses TRBV2 and TRBJ2-7; D remains ambiguous. Between the trimmed V and J ends, which lost 4 bases and 6 bases, there was a span of 7 bases. The CDR3 has 11 amino acids. Germline V CDR1 and CDR2: SNHLY, FYNNEI. The CDR3 DNA reads TGTGCCAGCAGTGTCCTCTGCGAGCAGTACTTC. Protein sequence: CASSVLCEQYF.

Points on this clonotype: A much bigger clone sits one base away, suggesting this may be a read error. The chain couples TRBV6-5 to TRBJ1-2; no firm D call. The CDR3 runs to 14 residues. Germline V gives CDR1 MNHEY, CDR2 SVGAGI. CDR3 nucleotide sequence: TGTGCCAGCAGTTTGTCCGACGGGCCCTATGTCTACACCTTC. Residues: CASSLSDGPYVYTF.

Details on this clonotype: This clone may be a read error of a much larger clone one base away. V is TRBV27 and J is TRBJ1-2; weak D call: TRBD1 (5 bases). CDR3 size: 16 residues. Germline V gene data show CDR1 as MNHEY and CDR2 as SMNVEV (reference sequence). The CDR3 coding sequence is TGTGCCAGCAGGTTATTGGCCAGGGATCGGAACTATGGCTACACCTTC. It yields the protein CASRLLARDRNYGYTF.

The rearrangement joins TRBV20-1 to TRBJ2-4; no reliable D call. Trimming took off 3 bases at V and 3 bases at J, with 12 bases between the two ends. CDR1 is DFQATT, CDR2 SNEGSKA, per germline (reference sequence). There are 14 residues in the CDR3. The CDR3 sequence: CSASGVPLKNIQYF. As DNA, the CDR3 is TGCAGTGCTAGTGGAGTTCCACTCAAAAACATTCAGTACTTC.

This clonotype occurred a few times. This chain links TRBV20-1 with TRBJ2-5; D could derive from TRBD1 or TRBD2 (5 bases each). V lost 2 bases to trimming and J lost 1 base, with 11 bases between them. Per germline, CDR1 DFQATT and CDR2 SNEGSKA (reference sequence). This CDR3 has 14 amino acids. The CDR3 bases are TGCAGTGCTAGAAGGGGAGAGGGCCAAGAGACCCAGTACTTC. Protein product: CSARRGEGQETQYF.

V gene TRBV14 combines with J gene TRBJ1-2, with D maybe TRBD1 (6 bases). V dropped 3 bases and J dropped 6 bases, with 11 bases sitting between them. The CDR3 consists of 13 residues. Germline lookup yields CDR1 SGHDN and CDR2 FVKESK. The chain's CDR3 is CASSHDRIHGYTF. CDR3 bases: TGTGCCAGCAGCCACGACAGGATCCATGGCTACACCTTC.

This clonotype showed up many times. This sequence joins TRBV9 and TRBJ1-2; 9 bases agree with TRBD1. V lost 0 bases, J lost 3 bases, and 9 bases stayed unmatched. Germline CDR1 SGDLS, CDR2 YYNGEE. The CDR3 is 17 residues long. The CDR3 region has the DNA TGTGCCAGCAGCGTAGACCCCTCCCGGGACAGGGACTATGGCTACACCTTC. It specifies CASSVDPSRDRDYGYTF. The whole variable domain, remainder taken from reference TRBV9 and TRBJ1-2, is DSGVTQTPKHLITATGQRVTLRCSPRSGDLSVYWYQQSLDQGLQFLIQYYNGEERAKGNILERFSAQQFPDLHSELNLSSLELGDSALYFCASSVDPSRDRDYGYTFGSGTRLTVV.

This clonotype occurred a few times. The chain has TRBV4-2 and TRBJ1-1; D ambiguous. Looked up from germline, CDR1 is LGHNA and CDR2 is YNFKEQ. The length of the CDR3 is 13 residues. V was pared by 1 base and J by 3 bases, with 6 bases between. The chain's CDR3 is CASSQGVDTEAFF. The CDR3 nucleotides are TGTGCCAGCAGCCAAGGGGTCGACACTGAAGCTTTCTTT.

The chain carries TRBV5-6 and TRBJ2-7; no clear D gene. The J call is uncertain, as TRBJ2-1 better fits the DNA end. Germline CDR1 SGHDT, CDR2 YYEEEE. The CDR3 spans 13 residues. CDR3 sequence reads: CASSLGWSAEQFF. For the CDR3, the DNA is TGTGCCAGCAGCTTGGGTTGGTCGGCTGAGCAGTTCTTC.

This clonotype has just a few counts. V and J are TRBV11-2 and TRBJ2-5; D is uncertain. The CDR3 contains 15 residues. V lost 4 bases, J lost 5 bases, and 17 bases lay in between. The germline V gene encodes CDR1 SGHAT and CDR2 FQNNGV. CDR3 sequence (DNA): TGTGCCAGCAGCTCAGAAATGGTTCCTCGGGAGACCCAGTACTTC. Its translation: CASSSEMVPRETQYF.

The CDR3 sequence: CASSPRGREADTEAFF. CDR3 bases: TGCGCCAGCAGCCCGAGGGGGCGCGAGGCGGACACTGAAGCTTTCTTT. The chain is built from TRBV4-1 and TRBJ1-1, with 7 positions matching TRBD1. Germline CDR1 reads MGHRA; CDR2 reads YSYEKL. The J segment lost 3 bases and the V segment lost 4 bases, leaving 11 bases of the junction unmatched. The CDR3 totals 16 residues.

Points on this clonotype: The CDR3 does not end in the conserved phenylalanine or tryptophan, so this is likely a read error. The CDR3, as DNA: TGTGCCAGCAGTTTATCTGGGACTAGCGGGAGGCCGGCGGAACGGCAGTACCTC. As protein: CASSLSGTSGRPAERQYL. This sequence joins TRBV27 and TRBJ2-7; 15 bases are shared with TRBD2. Germline V CDR1 and CDR2: MNHEY, SMNVEV (reference sequence). CDR3 length: 18 amino acids. V lost 0 bases, J lost 9 bases, and 12 bases stayed unmatched.

This clonotype came up a few times. The chain recombines TRBV4-2 with TRBJ2-7, with D unclear. V lost 0 bases, J lost 4 bases, and 10 bases lay in between. Germline V gene lookup returns CDR1 LGHNA and CDR2 YNFKEQ. The CDR3 is 14 amino acids. CDR3 sequence (DNA): TGTGCCAGCAGCCAAGAAGTCGGCAATTACGAGCAGTACTTC. Encoded protein: CASSQEVGNYEQYF.

This clonotype was seen only a few times. The rearrangement joins TRBV12-3 or TRBV12-4 to TRBJ1-4; D is unresolved. CDR3 length: 13 amino acids. Trimming left V 7 bases short and J 7 bases short, with 13 bases between. The CDR3 spells CASTPGFSEKLFF. CDR3 DNA: TGTGCCAGCACCCCGGGGTTTAGTGAAAAACTGTTTTTT.

The chain uses TRBV20-1 and TRBJ2-7, with 9 bases matching TRBD2. V was clipped by 5 bases and J by 2 bases; unmatched bases: 13. CDR3 length equals 16 residues. CDR1 is DFQATT, CDR2 SNEGSKA, per germline (reference sequence). The CDR3: CSAAGTQGLATYEQYF. CDR3 DNA: TGCAGTGCTGCAGGTACCCAGGGACTAGCTACCTACGAGCAGTACTTC.

This clonotype has more than one count but fewer than ten. J is TRBJ1-1 and V is TRBV28; D not certain. Trimming left V 2 bases short and J 3 bases short, with 16 bases between. This CDR3 contains 16 residues. Per the germline V gene, CDR1 is MDHEN and CDR2 is SYDVKM. The CDR3 DNA reads TGTGCCAGCAGTTTAGAACCCCGAAGGATTTACACTGAAGCTTTCTTT. Translating it yields CASSLEPRRIYTEAFF.

This chain joins TRBV13 and TRBJ1-2, with D unclear. Germline-derived CDR1 and CDR2 are PRHDT and FYEKMQ (reference sequence). CDR3 length: 15 residues. V lost 0 bases and J 5 bases, leaving 13 bases between the germline ends. The chain's CDR3 is CASSLGLLSRYGYTF. The CDR3, as DNA: TGTGCCAGCAGCTTAGGCCTCCTATCAAGATATGGCTACACCTTC.

This clonotype occurred many times. The CDR3 nucleotides read TGTGCTAGTGGTTTGACAGTGACAGGGGAGGACACTGAAGCTTTCTTT. Encoded protein: CASGLTVTGEDTEAFF. This chain connects TRBV12-5 to TRBJ1-1; 8 nucleotides line up with TRBD1. Germline lookup yields CDR1 LGHNT and CDR2 FRNRAP. V lost 2 bases and J lost 3; bases outside the gene matches: 8. This CDR3 is built from 16 residues.

This clonotype was seen repeatedly, ten times or more. The chain carries TRBV28 and TRBJ2-7; tentatively, D is TRBD1 (5 bases). The CDR3 covers 18 residues. CDR1 MDHEN and CDR2 SYDVKM come from the germline V gene. Deletions cut 2 bases from V and 3 bases from J, with 23 bases between. CDR3: CASSLVVKGLVLGYEQYF. CDR3 in DNA: TGTGCCAGCAGTTTAGTGGTGAAGGGGCTGGTCTTAGGCTACGAGCAGTACTTC.